The next 15 T cell receptor beta chains were all read from a single sample in a study of shared clonotypes between healthy human individuals. Generated by immunoSEQ multiplex PCR, the TCRdb table keeps only in-frame clones and is missing some. The table has 650,000 to 800,000 clones, around 70% seen once. Material: memory CD4+ T cells sorted from blood. The subset here: CD45RA-negative fraction. These TCRs come from a young woman in good health.

This chain links TRBV9 with TRBJ2-2; D is perhaps TRBD1 or TRBD2 (6 bases each). The CDR3 consists of 15 residues. Germline-derived CDR1 and CDR2 are SGDLS and YYNGEE. Trimming left V 0 bases short and J 6 bases short, with 12 bases between. CDR3 DNA sequence: TGTGCCAGCAGCGTAGCGGGAGAGGGGGCCGGGGAGCTGTTTTTT. Translation: CASSVAGEGAGELFF.

The CDR3, as DNA: TGCGCCAGCAGCTTCTTGCAGGGGTCCTACAATGAGCAGTTCTTC. This sequence encodes CASSFLQGSYNEQFF. This chain connects TRBV5-1 to TRBJ2-1; tentatively, D is TRBD1 (6 bases). V was shortened by 2 bases and J by 1 base, with 10 bases between the two germline ends. The CDR3 sequence is 15 residues long. Germline loops: CDR1 SGHRS, CDR2 YFSETQ.

The rearrangement links TRBV2 to TRBJ1-5; possible D gene TRBD1, 5 bases. Germline CDR1 reads SNHLY; CDR2 reads FYNNEI. The CDR3 has 11 amino acids. V lost 6 bases to trimming and J lost 8 bases, with 8 bases between them. The CDR3 nucleotides are TGTGCCAGCAGGGGGGGGGAGCCCCAGCATTTT. Translated, it gives CASRGGEPQHF. Based on the CDR3 plus reference TRBV2 and TRBJ1-5, the full variable domain is EPEVTQTPSHQVTQMGQEVILRCVPISNHLYFYWYRQILGQKVEFLVSFYNNEISEKSEIFDDQFSVERPDGSNFTLKIRSTKLEDSAMYFCASRGGEPQHFGDGTRLSIL.

V and J are TRBV7-9 and TRBJ1-1; D is unresolved. The CDR3 runs 13 residues. Trimming stripped 6 bases from V and 1 base from J, with 9 bases between. Germline V gives CDR1 SEHNR, CDR2 FQNEAQ (reference sequence). The DNA of the CDR3 is TGTGCCAGCAGTTCCCAGGCGAACACTGAAGCTTTCTTT. Its translation: CASSSQANTEAFF.

The V call is TRBV9, the J call TRBJ2-1; 11 bases are shared with TRBD2. The length of the CDR3 is 17 residues. Germline-derived CDR1 and CDR2 are SGDLS and YYNGEE. The ends lost 0 bases at V and 1 base at J; junction bases unmatched: 3. The CDR3 loop is CASSVGPSGRSYNEQFF. In DNA, the CDR3 is TGTGCCAGCAGCGTAGGGCCTAGCGGGAGGTCCTACAATGAGCAGTTCTTC. Supplemented by reference TRBV9 and TRBJ2-1, the full variable domain reads DSGVTQTPKHLITATGQRVTLRCSPRSGDLSVYWYQQSLDQGLQFLIQYYNGEERAKGNILERFSAQQFPDLHSELNLSSLELGDSALYFCASSVGPSGRSYNEQFFGPGTRLTVL.

The chain combines TRBV4-1 with TRBJ2-2; D is undetermined. CDR1 is MGHRA, CDR2 YSYEKL, per germline. The CDR3 totals 17 residues. V lost 1 base and J 5 bases, leaving 17 bases between the germline ends. The CDR3 spells CASSQVDLGLRTGELFF. Written as DNA, the CDR3 is TGCGCCAGCAGCCAAGTTGATCTGGGGTTGAGAACCGGGGAGCTGTTTTTT.

The V and J genes are TRBV7-8 and TRBJ2-2; possible D gene TRBD2, 6 bases. The CDR3 contains 16 residues. Germline V gene lookup returns CDR1 SGHVS and CDR2 FQNEAQ. V was shortened by 2 bases and J by 1 base, with 11 bases between the two germline ends. CDR3 region: CASSLRLAKNTGELFF. The CDR3 bases are TGTGCCAGCAGCTTAAGGCTAGCGAAGAACACCGGGGAGCTGTTTTTT.

A remark on this clone: Distinct nucleotide sequences in the sample also encode this CDR3. V usage is TRBV18 and J usage is TRBJ1-4; 10 bases match TRBD1. J was trimmed by 5 bases and V by 6 bases; bases with no gene match: 3. The V gene's germline CDR1 is KGHSH and CDR2 LQKENI. The CDR3 consists of 14 residues. In DNA form, the CDR3 reads TGTGCCAGCTCGCCGGGACAGGGGAATGAAAAACTGTTTTTT. Translated, it gives CASSPGQGNEKLFF. Complete variable domain (other parts from reference TRBV18 and TRBJ1-4): NAGVMQNPRHLVRRRGQEARLRCSPMKGHSHVYWYRQLPEEGLKFMVYLQKENIIDESGMPKERFSAEFPKEGPSILRIQQVVRGDSAAYFCASSPGQGNEKLFFGSGTQLSVL.

The table lists this clone with a few counts. The chain is built from TRBV4-1 and TRBJ2-5; 10 nucleotides line up with TRBD2. The CDR3 covers 16 residues. The V and J ends lost 5 bases and 2 bases, in that order; junction bases with no gene match: 8. CDR1 and CDR2 from the germline V gene are MGHRA and YSYEKL. CDR3 residues: CASSREAGGRQETQYF. CDR3 in DNA: TGCGCCAGCAGCAGGGAAGCGGGAGGGCGACAAGAGACCCAGTACTTC.

With regard to this clone: The identical CDR3 is also encoded by other nucleotide sequences in the sample. The J gene is TRBJ2-7, the V gene TRBV20-1; D not resolved. The CDR3 spans 11 residues. Germline assignment: CDR1 DFQATT and CDR2 SNEGSKA (reference sequence). Trimming took off 1 base at V and 6 bases at J, with 7 bases between the two ends. In nucleotides, the CDR3 is TGCAGTGCTAGAGCCTCCCTCGAGCAGTACTTC. It encodes CSARASLEQYF.

CDR3 bases: TGTGCCATTGGGGGAGGGCCCGAGCAGTACTTC. This codes for CAIGGGPEQYF. J is TRBJ2-7 and V is TRBV10-3; TRBD2 aligns across 7 bases. Germline V gives CDR1 ENHRY, CDR2 SYGVKD. This CDR3 spans 11 amino acids. V gave up 9 bases and J gave up 6 bases; unmatched junction bases: 5.

The chain combines TRBV6-1 with TRBJ1-1, with D possibly being TRBD1 (5 bases). The CDR3 contains 13 residues. Germline CDR1 and CDR2: MNHNS and SASEGT. V was cut by 1 base and J by 11 bases, with 14 bases left in between. This chain's CDR3 is CASSEGGHIQAFF. The CDR3 nucleotides are TGTGCCAGCAGTGAAGGGGGCCATATTCAGGCTTTCTTT.

The rearrangement joins TRBV28 to TRBJ1-1; 8 nucleotides align to TRBD1. This CDR3 comprises 16 residues. V dropped 2 bases and J dropped 5; count of bases not matched to a gene: 10. Germline assignment: CDR1 MDHEN and CDR2 SYDVKM. The CDR3 region is CASSLIGRTGYTEAFF. The CDR3 DNA reads TGTGCCAGCAGTTTAATAGGCCGGACAGGGTATACTGAAGCTTTCTTT.

The table lists this clone with a few counts. This chain links TRBV7-2 with TRBJ1-4; D might be TRBD1 (6 bases). Germline CDR1 reads SGHTA; CDR2 reads FQGNSA. V lost 4 bases and J 5 bases, leaving 11 bases between the germline ends. This CDR3 region has 14 residues. The CDR3: CASSSPTGNEKLFF. The CDR3 DNA reads TGTGCCAGCAGCTCCCCGACAGGAAATGAAAAACTGTTTTTT.

The V and J genes are TRBV25-1 and TRBJ2-7, with D perhaps matching TRBD1 or TRBD2 (6 bases each). The V gene lost 7 bases and the J gene lost 3 bases, with 13 bases spanning the gap. This CDR3 is built from 13 residues. Germline-derived CDR1 and CDR2 are MGHDK and SYGVNS. The CDR3 sequence is CASTGRGVYEQYF. The DNA for the CDR3 is TGTGCCAGCACGGGAAGGGGGGTCTACGAGCAGTACTTC.